A single T cell receptor beta chain is shown here with its context. Its target is not known. This record comes from a study of T cell responses to AZD1222 COVID-19 vaccine. Some clones are missing from TCRdb's copy, which holds only in-frame ones; the method was immunoSEQ multiplex PCR. The sample has over 100,000 clones; roughly 90% are singletons. Overall study findings and caveats: After two AZD1222 doses, spike-specific TCR breadth and depth rose versus day 0. Along spike, vaccine-associated CD4 TCRs were found throughout, with dominance at 160-218 and 743-854. Donors were chiefly white British, with a greater number of females, and clonal diversity was perhaps underestimated.

The TCR sequence derives from an adult in good health. Sequences were derived from peripheral blood, sampled on day 0 of AZD1222 vaccination.

In nucleotides, the CDR3 is TGTGCCAGCAGCTCACAGGGAAGCGGGGAGCTGTTTTTT. Its protein is CASSSQGSGELFF. V is TRBV5-6 and J is TRBJ2-2, with a tentative D call TRBD1 (6 bases). Germline-derived CDR1 and CDR2 are SGHDT and YYEEEE. V lost 3 bases and J lost 7, with 10 bases in between. The CDR3 contains 13 residues.